Below are 24 T cell receptor beta chains sequenced from a single sample in a study of blood T cell repertoires in COVID-19. Method: immunoSEQ multiplex PCR; TCRdb's copy keeps in-frame clones and lacks some. Here the sample spans around 200,000 clones, about nine tenths being singletons. The source material was peripheral blood. Source of these receptors: a man in his fifties or sixties with acute or convalescent COVID-19.

V and J are TRBV18 and TRBJ2-7, with 10 bases identical to TRBD2. CDR3 size: 14 residues. V lost 6 bases and J lost 3; bases outside the gene matches: 5. The V gene's germline CDR1 is KGHSH and CDR2 LQKENI. CDR3 sequence: CASSPTSGVYEQYF. CDR3 sequence (DNA): TGTGCCAGCTCTCCCACTAGCGGGGTCTACGAGCAGTACTTC.

This chain connects TRBV19 to TRBJ2-1, with D possibly TRBD2 on 5 matching bases. CDR3 length: 16 amino acids. Germline V gene sequence: CDR1 LNHDA, CDR2 SQIVND (reference sequence). With 5 bases removed from V and 0 bases from J, the gap between germline ends came to 14 bases. CDR3 residues: CASSPSGVSSYNEQFF. In nucleotides, the CDR3 is TGTGCCAGTAGTCCCTCCGGGGTGAGCTCCTACAATGAGCAGTTCTTC.

The V gene is TRBV6-5, the J gene TRBJ1-5; possibly TRBD1 for D (6 bases). With 4 bases removed from V and 6 bases from J, the gap between germline ends came to 13 bases. Per germline, CDR1 MNHEY and CDR2 SVGAGI. The CDR3 sequence is 14 residues long. The CDR3 here is CASSFGGATQPQHF. Here the CDR3 DNA reads TGTGCCAGCAGTTTTGGGGGGGCGACTCAGCCCCAGCATTTT.

The rearrangement links TRBV9 to TRBJ2-7, with 7 bases identical to TRBD1. Looked up from germline, CDR1 is SGDLS and CDR2 is YYNGEE. With 3 bases clipped from V and 3 bases from J, the junction kept 9 bases outside the gene matches. The CDR3 is 15 residues long. The chain's CDR3 is CASSAHPQGDYEQYF. The CDR3 DNA is TGTGCCAGCAGCGCCCACCCCCAGGGGGACTACGAGCAGTACTTC.

The gene calls are TRBV7-9 and TRBJ2-7; D possibly corresponds to TRBD2 (6 bases). Germline CDR1 reads SEHNR; CDR2 reads FQNEAQ (reference sequence). The CDR3 extends over 13 amino acids. V lost 5 bases and J lost 6, with 14 bases in between. The DNA for the CDR3 is TGTGCCAGCAGCCGGCTGGGGGGAGCCGAGCAGTACTTC. Translation gives CASSRLGGAEQYF.

The V and J genes are TRBV5-5 and TRBJ1-5, with D hard to call. V was shortened by 0 bases and J by 0 bases, with 4 bases between the two germline ends. Germline lookup yields CDR1 SGHKS and CDR2 YYEKEE (reference sequence). The CDR3 is 14 amino acids. CDR3 bases: TGTGCCAGCAGCTTGGGCGTTAGCAATCAGCCCCAGCATTTT. Protein sequence: CASSLGVSNQPQHF.

The chain carries TRBV18 and TRBJ1-5; D gene uncertain. The CDR3 totals 15 residues. Germline V CDR1 and CDR2: KGHSH, LQKENI. The germline V and J ends were trimmed by 4 bases and 0 bases, with 10 bases remaining between them. The CDR3 nucleotides read TGTGCCAGCTCACTCTCCAGCGATAGCAATCAGCCCCAGCATTTT. Amino acid sequence: CASSLSSDSNQPQHF. The full variable domain, its missing parts supplied by reference TRBV18 and TRBJ1-5, is NAGVMQNPRHLVRRRGQEARLRCSPMKGHSHVYWYRQLPEEGLKFMVYLQKENIIDESGMPKERFSAEFPKEGPSILRIQQVVRGDSAAYFCASSLSSDSNQPQHFGDGTRLSIL.

J is TRBJ2-1 and V is TRBV7-9; 9 bases line up with TRBD2. The CDR3 length is 15 residues. Germline V gene lookup returns CDR1 SEHNR and CDR2 FQNEAQ (reference sequence). V gave up 2 bases and J gave up 6 bases; unmatched junction bases: 5. In DNA, the CDR3 is TGTGCCAGCAGCTTACCGGGACTAGCTTCCAATGAGCAGTTCTTC. Translation: CASSLPGLASNEQFF.

This chain uses TRBV19 with TRBJ1-1, with TRBD1 matching over 9 bases. CDR1 is LNHDA, CDR2 SQIVND, per germline (reference sequence). This CDR3 is 14 amino acids long. The J segment lost 4 bases and the V segment lost 2 bases, leaving 2 bases of the junction unmatched. The CDR3 protein is CASSIKDRGTEAFF. The CDR3 region has the DNA TGTGCCAGTAGTATAAAGGACAGGGGCACTGAAGCTTTCTTT.

V gene TRBV6-6 combines with J gene TRBJ2-7; TRBD1 is a possible D gene (5 bases). V shed 6 bases and J shed 2 bases, with 11 bases lying between them. The CDR3 is made up of 13 amino acids. Germline CDR1 and CDR2: MNHNY and SVGAGI (reference sequence). CDR3 region: CASSLGATYEQYF. Here the CDR3 DNA reads TGTGCCAGCAGCCTTGGGGCTACCTACGAGCAGTACTTC.

CDR3 loop: CASSLVGAGTGELFF. As DNA, the CDR3 is TGTGCCAGCAGCCTAGTGGGGGCGGGCACCGGGGAGCTGTTTTTT. V usage is TRBV7-6 and J usage is TRBJ2-2; D might be TRBD1 (6 bases). The V gene lost 5 bases and the J gene lost 4 bases, with 14 bases spanning the gap. CDR3 length: 15 residues. The V gene's germline CDR1 is SGHVS and CDR2 FNYEAQ.

V gene TRBV29-1 combines with J gene TRBJ2-3; D may be TRBD1 (6 bases). This CDR3 spans 16 amino acids. The germline CDR1 and CDR2 sequences are SQVTM and ANQGSEA. V lost 0 bases and J lost 0, with 13 bases in between. The CDR3 DNA reads TGCAGCGTTGAAGATGGGACAATCCCTAGCACAGATACGCAGTATTTT. Translation: CSVEDGTIPSTDTQYF.

The chain has TRBV5-1 and TRBJ2-7; maybe TRBD1 (5 bases). Trimming took off 0 bases at V and 7 bases at J, with 8 bases between the two ends. The V gene's germline CDR1 is SGHRS and CDR2 YFSETQ. The CDR3 contains 12 residues. The CDR3: CASSLDNREQYF. CDR3 DNA: TGCGCCAGCAGCTTGGACAACAGGGAGCAGTACTTC.

The rearrangement joins TRBV4-1 to TRBJ2-3; TRBD1 aligns across 9 bases. Germline V gene data show CDR1 as MGHRA and CDR2 as YSYEKL. The CDR3 totals 15 residues. With 7 bases clipped from V and 0 bases from J, the junction kept 5 bases outside the gene matches. CDR3 coding DNA: TGCGCCAGCACCGGGACAGGGAGAAGCACAGATACGCAGTATTTT. Its protein is CASTGTGRSTDTQYF.

CDR3 region: CASSENTGVRETQYF. Here the CDR3 DNA reads TGTGCCAGCAGTGAAAACACAGGGGTACGGGAGACCCAGTACTTC. The J gene is TRBJ2-5, the V gene TRBV2; 7 bases fit TRBD1. Germline-derived CDR1 and CDR2 are SNHLY and FYNNEI. The CDR3 contains 15 residues. After removal of 2 bases from V and 5 bases from J, the junction contained 8 bases not matched to a gene.

The chain combines TRBV5-1 with TRBJ1-1; TRBD1 aligns across 7 bases. The CDR3 covers 15 residues. Looked up from germline, CDR1 is SGHRS and CDR2 is YFSETQ. With V trimmed by 7 bases and J by 3 bases, 12 bases remained unmatched. The CDR3 spells CASGPTGAVDTEAFF. CDR3 bases: TGCGCCAGCGGCCCTACAGGGGCGGTGGACACTGAAGCTTTCTTT.

The chain links TRBV30 to TRBJ1-5; D unresolved. Germline CDR1 is GTSNPN and CDR2 is SVGIG (reference sequence). This CDR3 comprises 13 residues. V was shortened by 0 bases and J by 5 bases, with 8 bases between the two germline ends. CDR3 DNA sequence: TGTGCCTGGAGTGTACAAGGAGATCAGCCCCAGCATTTT. Translating gives CAWSVQGDQPQHF.

The rearrangement uses TRBV9 and TRBJ2-2; weak D call: TRBD1 (6 bases). The germline V gene encodes CDR1 SGDLS and CDR2 YYNGEE. The CDR3 runs to 16 residues. V shed 0 bases and J shed 4 bases, with 13 bases lying between them. Here the CDR3 DNA reads TGTGCCAGCAGCGTAGCCAACTACAGGGCCACCGGGGAGCTGTTTTTT. Amino acid sequence: CASSVANYRATGELFF.

This clone showed up just a few times. The gene calls are TRBV5-6 and TRBJ1-6; 10 nucleotides align to TRBD1. Germline V gene sequence: CDR1 SGHDT, CDR2 YYEEEE. V trimming: 4 bases; J trimming: 7 bases; junction bases outside the gene matches: 5. The CDR3 runs 15 residues. The CDR3 nucleotides read TGTGCCAGCAGCGTAGGGACAGGGGTGAATTCACCCCTCCACTTT. Encoded protein: CASSVGTGVNSPLHF.

The chain joins TRBV7-3 to TRBJ1-1; weak D call: TRBD1 (5 bases). Trimming removed 0 bases at V and 5 bases at J, with 13 bases between. The CDR3 has 15 residues. Germline CDR1 SGHTA, CDR2 FQGTGA. The CDR3, as DNA: TGTGCCAGCAGCTTAACAGGGGATGGGGAAACTGAAGCTTTCTTT. As protein: CASSLTGDGETEAFF.

The genes are TRBV3-1 (or the pseudogene TRBV3-2) and TRBJ2-3; D may be TRBD2 (7 bases). Trimming took 2 bases from V and 3 from J, leaving 18 bases between them. The CDR3 is made up of 17 amino acids. Germline CDR1 and CDR2: LGHDT and YNNKEL (reference sequence). The chain's CDR3 is CASSQLGGAVGTDTQYF. CDR3 in DNA: TGTGCCAGCAGCCAATTGGGGGGGGCGGTCGGGACAGATACGCAGTATTTT.

The J gene is TRBJ1-1, the V gene TRBV6-5; D gene ambiguous. V lost 8 bases and J 4 bases, leaving 14 bases between the germline ends. Germline CDR1 and CDR2: MNHEY and SVGAGI. The CDR3 is 13 amino acids. Written as DNA, the CDR3 is TGTGCCAGCGCCCGCAGGAAGGCCACTGAAGCTTTCTTT. Translating gives CASARRKATEAFF.

In this sample, this clone turned up a few times. Other DNA sequences in this sample translate to the same CDR3. This chain joins TRBV5-1 and TRBJ1-2, with 8 bases aligning to TRBD1. V was clipped by 2 bases and J by 8 bases; unmatched bases: 5. CDR1 and CDR2 from the germline V gene are SGHRS and YFSETQ. This CDR3 region has 13 residues. The CDR3 DNA reads TGCGCCAGCAGCTTTGGACAGGGCGGAGGCTACACCTTC. It translates to CASSFGQGGGYTF.

The rearrangement uses TRBV14 and TRBJ2-4, with TRBD1 identical over 7 bases. The germline CDR1 and CDR2 sequences are SGHDN and FVKESK. Trimming cost V 4 bases and J 3 bases; bases outside gene matches: 3. The CDR3 has 14 residues. CDR3 DNA sequence: TGTGCCAGCAGCCTTCAGGGGGACAAAAACATTCAGTACTTC. Protein sequence: CASSLQGDKNIQYF. Variable domain in full (rest from reference TRBV14 and TRBJ2-4): EAGVTQFPSHSVIEKGQTVTLRCDPISGHDNLYWYRRVMGKEIKFLLHFVKESKQDESGMPNNRFLAERTGGTYSTLKVQPAELEDSGVYFCASSLQGDKNIQYFGAGTRLSVL.